This T cell receptor (beta chain) is from a study of cytomegalovirus exposure and HLA in healthy donors. Findings and limits, study-wide: Indistinguishability led to the exclusion of some V segments, TRBV6-2 and TRBV6-3 included. CMV serostatus was the sole immune exposure data available. It was fewer than 200 TCR beta chains that were listed as cytomegalovirus-associated.

The germline gives CDR1 GTSNPN, CDR2 SVGIG (reference sequence). CDR3 length: 13 amino acids. Unmatched junction bases numbered 2, after V lost 0 bases and J lost 7 bases. PCR was performed using 60 Vbeta and 13 Jbeta primers. Assay: immunoSEQ multiplex PCR; the TCRdb copy retains only in-frame clones and omits some. This sample has 85,000 to 130,000 clones, with about 71% found just once. This clone was seen just once. Its antigen is as yet unknown. The V call is TRBV30, the J call TRBJ1-5; 8 nucleotides match TRBD1. The sequence derives from a boy aged 5-17 years in good health and CMV-seronegative. The specimen was PBMCs. For the CDR3, the DNA is TGTGCCTGGAGTGTAGGGACAGGACAGCCCCAGCATTTT. Protein product: CAWSVGTGQPQHF. The full variable domain, its missing parts supplied by reference TRBV30 and TRBJ1-5, is SQTIHQWPATLVQPVGSPLSLECTVEGTSNPNLYWYRQAAGRGLQLLFYSVGIGQISSEVPQNLSASRPQDRQFILSSKKLLLSDSGFYLCAWSVGTGQPQHFGDGTRLSIL.